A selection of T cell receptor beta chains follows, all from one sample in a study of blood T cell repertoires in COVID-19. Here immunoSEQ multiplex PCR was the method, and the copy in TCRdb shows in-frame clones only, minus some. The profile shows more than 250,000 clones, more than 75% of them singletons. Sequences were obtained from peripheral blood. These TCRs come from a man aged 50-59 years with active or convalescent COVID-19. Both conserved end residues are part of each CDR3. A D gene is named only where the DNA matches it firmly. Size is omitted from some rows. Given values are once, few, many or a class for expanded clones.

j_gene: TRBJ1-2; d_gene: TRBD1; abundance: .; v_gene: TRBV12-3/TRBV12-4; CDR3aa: CASRGEGANSF; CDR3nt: TGTGCCAGCAGGGGCGAGGGGGCGAATTCCTTC
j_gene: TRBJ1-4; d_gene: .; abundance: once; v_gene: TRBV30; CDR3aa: CAWSGQGRKLFF; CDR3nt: TGTGCCTGGAGTGGGCAGGGCCGAAAACTGTTTTTT
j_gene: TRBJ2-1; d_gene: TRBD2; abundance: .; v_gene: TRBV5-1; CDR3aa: CASSLFSASGYNEQFF; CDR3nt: TGCGCCAGCAGCTTGTTTAGTGCTAGCGGATACAATGAGCAGTTCTTC
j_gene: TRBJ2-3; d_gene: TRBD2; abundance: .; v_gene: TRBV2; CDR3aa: CASSGGGADTQYF; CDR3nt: TGTGCCAGCAGTGGGGGAGGGGCAGATACGCAGTATTTT
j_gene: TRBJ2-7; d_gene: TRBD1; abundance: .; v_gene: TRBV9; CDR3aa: CASSVDPGGDEQYF; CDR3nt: TGTGCCAGCAGCGTAGACCCAGGGGGCGACGAGCAGTACTTC
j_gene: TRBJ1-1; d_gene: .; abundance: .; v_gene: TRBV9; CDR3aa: CASSSYGWGDEAFF; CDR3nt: TGTGCCAGCAGCTCCTATGGGTGGGGGGATGAAGCTTTCTTT
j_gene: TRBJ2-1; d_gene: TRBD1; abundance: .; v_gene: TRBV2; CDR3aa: CASSELGGRYNEQFF; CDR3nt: TGTGCCAGCAGTGAACTAGGGGGCCGGTACAATGAGCAGTTCTTC
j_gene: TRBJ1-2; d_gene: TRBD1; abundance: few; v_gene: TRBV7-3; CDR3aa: CASSSYQGAPDGYTF; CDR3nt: TGTGCCAGCAGCTCCTATCAGGGGGCGCCGGATGGCTACACCTTC
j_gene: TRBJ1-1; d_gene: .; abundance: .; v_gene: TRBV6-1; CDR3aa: CASSDYRRTEAFF; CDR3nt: TGTGCCAGCAGTGATTACCGGAGAACTGAAGCTTTCTTT
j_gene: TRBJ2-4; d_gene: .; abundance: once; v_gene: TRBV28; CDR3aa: CASSPPGDSKNIQYF; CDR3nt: TGTGCCAGCAGCCCCCCGGGGGACTCAAAAAACATTCAGTACTTC
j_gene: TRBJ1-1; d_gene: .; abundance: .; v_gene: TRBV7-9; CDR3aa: CASSLALGTGVTEAFF; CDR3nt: TGTGCCAGCAGCTTAGCATTAGGAACAGGTGTCACTGAAGCTTTCTTT
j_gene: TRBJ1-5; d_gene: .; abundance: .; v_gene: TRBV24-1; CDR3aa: CATSDGGMEPQHF; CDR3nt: TGTGCCACCAGTGACGGGGGTATGGAGCCCCAGCATTTT
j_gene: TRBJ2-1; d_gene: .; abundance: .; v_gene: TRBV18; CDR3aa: CASRGGSMYNEQFF; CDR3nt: TGTGCCAGCCGAGGGGGTTCTATGTACAATGAGCAGTTCTTC
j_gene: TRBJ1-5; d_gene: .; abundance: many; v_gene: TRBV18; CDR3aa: CASSLQLNQPQHF; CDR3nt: TGTGCCAGCTCTCTCCAGTTGAATCAGCCCCAGCATTTT
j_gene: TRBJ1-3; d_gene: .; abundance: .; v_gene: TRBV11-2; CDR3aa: CASSSMAFSGNTIYF; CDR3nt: TGTGCCAGCAGTTCAATGGCTTTCTCTGGAAACACCATATATTTT
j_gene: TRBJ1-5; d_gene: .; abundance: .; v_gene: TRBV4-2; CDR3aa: CASSQGAQPQHF; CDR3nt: TGTGCCAGCAGCCAAGGGGCCCAGCCCCAGCATTTT
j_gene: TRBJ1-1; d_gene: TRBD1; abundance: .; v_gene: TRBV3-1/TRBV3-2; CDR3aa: CASSPRDRDKAFF; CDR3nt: TGTGCCAGCAGCCCCCGGGACAGGGATAAAGCTTTCTTT
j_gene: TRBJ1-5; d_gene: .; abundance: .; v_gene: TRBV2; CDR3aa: CASTAAYSNQPQHF; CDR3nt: TGTGCCAGTACAGCGGCATATAGCAATCAGCCCCAGCATTTT
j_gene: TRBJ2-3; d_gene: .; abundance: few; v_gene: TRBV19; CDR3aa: CASSPLRGQDTDTQYF; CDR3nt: TGTGCCAGTAGTCCCTTAAGGGGCCAGGACACAGATACGCAGTATTTT
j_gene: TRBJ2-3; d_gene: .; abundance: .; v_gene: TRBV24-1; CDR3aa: CATSDFRGTQYF; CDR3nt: TGTGCCACCAGTGATTTTAGGGGTACGCAGTATTTT
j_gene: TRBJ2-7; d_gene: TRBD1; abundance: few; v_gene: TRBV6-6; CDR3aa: CASSQPPGQGYEQYF; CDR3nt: TGTGCCAGCAGCCAACCTCCGGGACAGGGCTACGAGCAGTACTTC
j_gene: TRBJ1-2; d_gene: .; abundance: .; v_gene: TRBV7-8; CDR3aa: CASSFEENYGYTF; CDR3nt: TGTGCCAGCAGCTTTGAGGAAAACTATGGCTACACCTTC
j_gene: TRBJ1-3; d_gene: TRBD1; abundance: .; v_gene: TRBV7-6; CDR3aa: CASSLLTGTDSGNTIYF; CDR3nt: TGTGCCAGCAGCTTACTCACCGGGACAGACTCTGGAAACACCATATATTTT
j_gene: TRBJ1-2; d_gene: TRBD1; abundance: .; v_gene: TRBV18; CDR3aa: CASSPDRGHVLYGYTF; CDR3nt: TGTGCCAGCTCACCGGACAGGGGGCACGTACTCTATGGCTACACCTTC
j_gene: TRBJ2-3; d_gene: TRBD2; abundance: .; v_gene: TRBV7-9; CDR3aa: CASSQLAGETDTQYF; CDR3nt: TGTGCCAGCAGCCAATTAGCGGGAGAAACAGATACGCAGTATTTT
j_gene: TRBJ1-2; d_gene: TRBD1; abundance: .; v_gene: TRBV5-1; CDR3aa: CASKPGQGNYGYTF; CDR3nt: TGCGCCAGCAAACCGGGACAGGGGAACTATGGCTACACCTTC
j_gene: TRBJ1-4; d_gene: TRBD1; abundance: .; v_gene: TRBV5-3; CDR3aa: CARRGSGTVNEKLFF; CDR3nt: TGTGCCAGAAGGGGGTCGGGGACAGTAAATGAAAAACTGTTTTTT
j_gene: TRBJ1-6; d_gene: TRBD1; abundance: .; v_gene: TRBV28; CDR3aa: CASSYRRDSQFNSPLHF; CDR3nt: TGTGCCAGCAGCTACCGACGGGACAGCCAATTTAATTCACCCCTCCACTTT
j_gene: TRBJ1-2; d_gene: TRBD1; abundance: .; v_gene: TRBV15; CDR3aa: CATSRGQGNGYTF; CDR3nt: TGTGCCACCAGCAGGGGACAGGGAAATGGCTACACCTTC
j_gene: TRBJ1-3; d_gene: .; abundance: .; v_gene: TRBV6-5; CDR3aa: CASSSARRTGNTIYF; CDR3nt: TGTGCCAGCAGTTCGGCCCGGCGGACAGGAAACACCATATATTTT
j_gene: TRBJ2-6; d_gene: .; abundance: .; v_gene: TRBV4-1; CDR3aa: CASSQDRTGSPGANVLTF; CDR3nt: TGCGCCAGCAGCCAAGATCGGACGGGAAGTCCCGGGGCCAACGTCCTGACTTTC
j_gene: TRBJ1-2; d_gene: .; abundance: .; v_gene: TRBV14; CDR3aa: CASSATRDNNYGYTF; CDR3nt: TGTGCCAGCAGCGCGACCCGGGACAACAACTATGGCTACACCTTC
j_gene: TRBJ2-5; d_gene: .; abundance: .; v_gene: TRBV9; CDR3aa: CASSSEGFQETQYF; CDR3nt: TGTGCCAGCAGCTCAGAGGGATTCCAAGAGACCCAGTACTTC
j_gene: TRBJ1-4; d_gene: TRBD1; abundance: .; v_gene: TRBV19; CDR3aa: CASSLGGQSQMGSEKLFF; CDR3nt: TGTGCCAGTAGTCTGGGGGGACAGTCCCAAATGGGGAGTGAAAAACTGTTTTTT
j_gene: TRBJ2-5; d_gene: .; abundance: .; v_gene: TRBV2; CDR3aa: CASIQGVVETQYF; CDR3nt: TGTGCCAGCATTCAGGGCGTAGTGGAGACCCAGTACTTC
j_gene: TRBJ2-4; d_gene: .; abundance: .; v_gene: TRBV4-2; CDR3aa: CASSQDLVVDIQYF; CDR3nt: TGTGCCAGCAGCCAAGACCTGGTCGTAGACATTCAGTACTTC
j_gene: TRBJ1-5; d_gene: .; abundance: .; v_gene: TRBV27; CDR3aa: CASSHHTNQPQHF; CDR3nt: TGTGCCAGCAGTCATCACACCAATCAGCCCCAGCATTTT
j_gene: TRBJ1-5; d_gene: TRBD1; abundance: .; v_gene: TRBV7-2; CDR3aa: CASSFTGDGGSPQHF; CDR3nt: TGTGCCAGCAGCTTTACAGGGGATGGAGGGTCGCCCCAGCATTTT
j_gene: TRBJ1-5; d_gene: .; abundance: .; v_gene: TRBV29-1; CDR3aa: CSVEGTDQPQHF; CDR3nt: TGCAGCGTTGAAGGGACAGACCAGCCCCAGCATTTT
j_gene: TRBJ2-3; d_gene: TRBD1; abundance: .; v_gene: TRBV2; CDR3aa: CASSRQGATDTQYF; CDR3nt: TGTGCCAGCAGCCGACAGGGGGCTACAGATACGCAGTATTTT
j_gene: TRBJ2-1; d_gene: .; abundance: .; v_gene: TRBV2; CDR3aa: CASSEASRHNEQFF; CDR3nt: TGTGCCAGCAGTGAGGCCAGCAGGCACAATGAGCAGTTCTTC
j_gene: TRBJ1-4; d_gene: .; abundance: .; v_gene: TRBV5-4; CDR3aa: CASSLQGMGEKLFF; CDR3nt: TGTGCCAGCAGCCTACAGGGAATGGGGGAAAAACTGTTTTTT
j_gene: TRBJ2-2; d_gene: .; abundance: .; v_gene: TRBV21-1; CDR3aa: CASSISPVPSPSTEHSNTGELFF; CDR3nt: TGTGCCAGCAGCATCAGCCCCGTTCCTAGTCCTAGTACCGAGCACTCTAACACCGGGGAGCTGTTTTTT
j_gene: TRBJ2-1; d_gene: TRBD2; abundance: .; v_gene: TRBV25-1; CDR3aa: CASSAYSGFFGEQFF; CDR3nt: TGTGCCAGCAGCGCCTATAGCGGGTTCTTTGGTGAGCAGTTCTTC
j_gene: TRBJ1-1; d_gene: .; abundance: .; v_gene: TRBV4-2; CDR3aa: CASSQVSQEAFF; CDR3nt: TGTGCCAGCAGCCAAGTATCGCAGGAAGCTTTCTTT
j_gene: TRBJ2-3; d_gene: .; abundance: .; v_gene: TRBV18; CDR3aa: CASSPLLADTQYF; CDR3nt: TGTGCCAGCTCACCCTTATTAGCAGATACGCAGTATTTT
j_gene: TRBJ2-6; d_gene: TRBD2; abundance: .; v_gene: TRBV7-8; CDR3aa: CASSWGWVAGSSGANVLTF; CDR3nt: TGTGCCAGCAGCTGGGGGTGGGTAGCGGGCTCCTCTGGGGCCAACGTCCTGACTTTC
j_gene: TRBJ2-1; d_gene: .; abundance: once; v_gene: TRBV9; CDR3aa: CASSGQGPSYNEQFF; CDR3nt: TGTGCCAGCAGCGGCCAGGGGCCCTCCTACAATGAGCAGTTCTTC
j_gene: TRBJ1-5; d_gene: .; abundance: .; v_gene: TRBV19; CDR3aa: CAPPLGPNQPQHF; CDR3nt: TGTGCCCCCCCCCTTGGGCCCAATCAGCCCCAGCATTTT
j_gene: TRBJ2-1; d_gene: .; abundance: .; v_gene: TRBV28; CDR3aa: CASIRRGSYNEQFF; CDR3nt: TGTGCCAGCATTAGACGGGGGTCCTACAATGAGCAGTTCTTC
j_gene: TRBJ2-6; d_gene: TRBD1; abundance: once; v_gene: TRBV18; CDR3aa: CASSLLGTGMSGANVLTF; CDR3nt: TGTGCCAGCTCACTTCTCGGGACAGGGATGTCCGGGGCCAACGTCCTGACTTTC
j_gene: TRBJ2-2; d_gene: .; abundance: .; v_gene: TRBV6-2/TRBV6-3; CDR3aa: CASSYRGRAFKGTGELFF; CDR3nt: TGTGCCAGCAGTTACAGAGGCAGGGCGTTCAAGGGCACCGGGGAGCTGTTTTTT
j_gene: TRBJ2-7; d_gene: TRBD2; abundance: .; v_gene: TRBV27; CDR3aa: CASSLSITSGVYEQYF; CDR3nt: TGTGCCAGCAGTTTATCGATTACTAGCGGGGTCTACGAGCAGTACTTC
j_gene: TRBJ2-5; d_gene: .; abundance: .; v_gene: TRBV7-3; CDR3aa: CASSRGQQETQYF; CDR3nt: TGTGCCAGCAGCCGCGGACAACAAGAGACCCAGTACTTC
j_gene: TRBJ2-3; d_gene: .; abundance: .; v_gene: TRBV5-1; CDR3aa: CASSLGLASSTDTQYF; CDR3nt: TGCGCCAGCAGCTTGGGGTTAGCTTCTAGCACAGATACGCAGTATTTT